These T cell receptor beta chains were read from a single sample in a study of identical twins' blood T cells. TCRdb reprocessed the 5' RACE reads with MiXCR, giving one entry per CDR3 protein. The sample holds about 370,000 distinct CDR3 sequences, under 30% seen once. The sample taken for sequencing was PBMCs. These receptors were obtained from a woman aged 18 to 55 in good health. CDR3s leave out the opening cysteine and the closing phenylalanine or tryptophan. Fields, in order: CDR3 protein, V gene.

CDR3 protein: ASSWRGDLAKNIQY
V gene: TRBV5-6

CDR3 protein: SVLTGANEQF
V gene: TRBV29-1

CDR3 protein: ASTLGFGGKGNEQF
V gene: TRBV5-4

CDR3 protein: SARGTGKVEY
V gene: TRBV20-1

CDR3 protein: ASAPRDNEQF
V gene: TRBV12-5

CDR3 protein: SATAGVSSNQPQH
V gene: TRBV20-1

CDR3 protein: AGSFTGSQPQH
V gene: TRBV19

CDR3 protein: SGLAGAITDTQY
V gene: TRBV20-1

CDR3 protein: ANLKSGNTIY
V gene: TRBV12-3/TRBV12-4

CDR3 protein: ASSLPRENTEAF
V gene: TRBV7-9

CDR3 protein: ASSSRSSGYTGELF
V gene: TRBV6-6

CDR3 protein: SAPGWTFGFT
V gene: TRBV20-1

CDR3 protein: SGTSGKRGGLF
V gene: TRBV20-1

CDR3 protein: ASSLVGGLNQPQH
V gene: TRBV7-9

CDR3 protein: ASSHGDSNQPQH
V gene: TRBV3-1

CDR3 protein: ASSQGQGLNEQF
V gene: TRBV5-1

CDR3 protein: ASSLRGLNGYT
V gene: TRBV5-1

CDR3 protein: ASSLEGGKSYEQY
V gene: TRBV12-3/TRBV12-4

CDR3 protein: SVESRVSHETQY
V gene: TRBV29-1

CDR3 protein: SVRDRGGEQY
V gene: TRBV29-1

CDR3 protein: ASSPPGYKEAF
V gene: TRBV7-9

CDR3 protein: ASSYDGFSYNEQF
V gene: TRBV6-6

CDR3 protein: ASSPGTGSAEAF
V gene: TRBV27

CDR3 protein: ASSPVGMGNEKLF
V gene: TRBV11-3

CDR3 protein: ASSSSDGVYT
V gene: TRBV18

CDR3 protein: ASSRLGAEQF
V gene: TRBV12-3/TRBV12-4

CDR3 protein: ASSLVTSLNEQF
V gene: TRBV7-2

CDR3 protein: ASSERESAIQY
V gene: TRBV10-2

CDR3 protein: ASSQGTGVVHGYT
V gene: TRBV5-4

CDR3 protein: ASSQVDYGGNIQY
V gene: TRBV4-2

CDR3 protein: ASRPRVGATNEKLF
V gene: TRBV6-6

CDR3 protein: SARDGSGGTDTQY
V gene: TRBV20-1

CDR3 protein: ASSVQQGLRSGELF
V gene: TRBV9

CDR3 protein: ASSPSGTGELF
V gene: TRBV7-9

CDR3 protein: SAREGPSGNTIY
V gene: TRBV20-1

CDR3 protein: SAPGLGGTEAF
V gene: TRBV20-1

CDR3 protein: ASSPDGGGSGDTQY
V gene: TRBV7-9

CDR3 protein: ASSQLADEQY
V gene: TRBV7-9

CDR3 protein: AWIGRSNTEAF
V gene: TRBV30

CDR3 protein: SPRMLDRYNEQF
V gene: TRBV20-1

CDR3 protein: ASSPEKETQY
V gene: TRBV18

CDR3 protein: ASRLAGVVGELF
V gene: TRBV7-2